The rows below give T cell receptor beta chains drawn from one sample of a study of T cells in pancreatic ductal adenocarcinoma. The protocol was immunoSEQ multiplex PCR, while the TCRdb copy is restricted to in-frame clones and leaves out a portion. The sample lists 15,000 to 20,000 clones, around nine tenths occurring once. The specimen sequenced was PBMCs. These receptors all come from a human donor with pancreatic ductal adenocarcinoma. Each CDR3 is given with its conserved first and last residue. D genes are given only for firm matches. Size values are once, few and many counts, or a class for expanded clones, and some rows have none.

cdr3_aa: CATSRDRGGVETQYF
cdr3_nt: TGTGCCACCAGCAGAGATCGGGGGGGAGTAGAGACCCAGTACTTC
d_call: TRBD2
j_call: TRBJ2-5
clone_size: -
v_call: TRBV15

cdr3_aa: CASSLRVTGANVLTF
cdr3_nt: TGTGCCAGCAGCTTAAGAGTTACTGGGGCCAACGTCCTGACTTTC
d_call: -
j_call: TRBJ2-6
clone_size: once
v_call: TRBV7-9

cdr3_aa: CASSESPRSEQFF
cdr3_nt: TGTGCCAGCAGCGAGTCCCCGAGGAGTGAGCAGTTCTTC
d_call: -
j_call: TRBJ2-1
clone_size: -
v_call: TRBV9

cdr3_aa: CASSGGTGGYEQYF
cdr3_nt: TGTGCCAGCAGTGGAGGGACAGGGGGCTACGAGCAGTACTTC
d_call: TRBD1
j_call: TRBJ2-7
clone_size: -
v_call: TRBV2

cdr3_aa: CASSYRGQGNTEAFF
cdr3_nt: TGTGCCAGCAGTTACCGGGGACAGGGGAACACTGAAGCTTTCTTT
d_call: TRBD1
j_call: TRBJ1-1
clone_size: -
v_call: TRBV6-5

cdr3_aa: CASSEFDRVGTEAFF
cdr3_nt: TGTGCCAGCAGTGAGTTCGACAGGGTAGGCACTGAAGCTTTCTTT
d_call: TRBD1
j_call: TRBJ1-1
clone_size: -
v_call: TRBV2

cdr3_aa: CASKKTSGGTDTQYF
cdr3_nt: TGTGCCAGCAAAAAGACTAGCGGGGGAACAGATACGCAGTATTTT
d_call: TRBD2
j_call: TRBJ2-3
clone_size: -
v_call: TRBV28

cdr3_aa: CASSYGGGAETQYF
cdr3_nt: TGTGCCAGCAGTTACGGCGGGGGGGCGGAGACCCAGTACTTC
d_call: TRBD2
j_call: TRBJ2-5
clone_size: -
v_call: TRBV6-5

cdr3_aa: CASSPSPPGQPQHF
cdr3_nt: TGTGCCAGCTCACCGAGTCCCCCTGGTCAGCCCCAGCATTTT
d_call: -
j_call: TRBJ1-5
clone_size: few
v_call: TRBV18

cdr3_aa: CASSWTPALAIETQYF
cdr3_nt: TGTGCCAGCAGTTGGACCCCCGCGCTAGCGATAGAGACCCAGTACTTC
d_call: -
j_call: TRBJ2-5
clone_size: -
v_call: TRBV9

cdr3_aa: CASSQVKGTSTDTQYF
cdr3_nt: TGTGCCAGCAGCCAAGTTAAAGGGACTAGCACAGATACGCAGTATTTT
d_call: -
j_call: TRBJ2-3
clone_size: -
v_call: TRBV4-2

cdr3_aa: CASSLDRGNQPQHF
cdr3_nt: TGTGCCAGCAGCTTAGACAGGGGAAATCAGCCCCAGCATTTT
d_call: TRBD1
j_call: TRBJ1-5
clone_size: -
v_call: TRBV7-2

cdr3_aa: CASSSQRGGRNEQFF
cdr3_nt: TGTGCCAGCAGCTCACAGCGGGGGGGCCGGAATGAGCAGTTCTTC
d_call: TRBD2
j_call: TRBJ2-1
clone_size: -
v_call: TRBV7-2

cdr3_aa: CASRPGGGNTEAFF
cdr3_nt: TGTGCCAGCAGACCTGGGGGGGGGAACACTGAAGCTTTCTTT
d_call: -
j_call: TRBJ1-1
clone_size: -
v_call: TRBV7-2

cdr3_aa: CASSEVGGGAETQYF
cdr3_nt: TGTGCCAGCAGTGAGGTTGGGGGGGGAGCAGAGACCCAGTACTTC
d_call: TRBD2
j_call: TRBJ2-5
clone_size: once
v_call: TRBV25-1

cdr3_aa: CASSPRQGYSYNEQFF
cdr3_nt: TGTGCCAGCAGCCCAAGACAGGGGTACTCCTACAATGAGCAGTTCTTC
d_call: TRBD1
j_call: TRBJ2-1
clone_size: -
v_call: TRBV7-6

cdr3_aa: CASSLQGGTTDTQYF
cdr3_nt: TGTGCCAGCAGCTTGCAGGGGGGCACCACAGATACGCAGTATTTT
d_call: -
j_call: TRBJ2-3
clone_size: -
v_call: TRBV5-4

cdr3_aa: CASSVTGDSYNEQFF
cdr3_nt: TGCGCCAGCAGCGTTACAGGGGACTCCTACAATGAGCAGTTCTTC
d_call: TRBD1
j_call: TRBJ2-1
clone_size: -
v_call: TRBV5-1

cdr3_aa: CASSGQRNYGYTF
cdr3_nt: TGTGCCAGCAGTGGGCAGAGAAACTATGGCTACACCTTC
d_call: -
j_call: TRBJ1-2
clone_size: -
v_call: TRBV28

cdr3_aa: CASSETGYSYEQYF
cdr3_nt: TGTGCCAGCAGTGAGACAGGTTACTCCTACGAGCAGTACTTC
d_call: -
j_call: TRBJ2-7
clone_size: -
v_call: TRBV2

cdr3_aa: CASSPGRDYEQYF
cdr3_nt: TGTGCCAGCTCACCAGGGAGAGACTACGAGCAGTACTTC
d_call: -
j_call: TRBJ2-7
clone_size: -
v_call: TRBV18

cdr3_aa: CASSPKSGPTYEQYF
cdr3_nt: TGTGCCAGCAGCCCGAAGTCAGGCCCGACCTACGAGCAGTACTTC
d_call: -
j_call: TRBJ2-7
clone_size: once
v_call: TRBV5-6

cdr3_aa: CASSPGDRYTGELFF
cdr3_nt: TGTGCCAGCAGTCCAGGGGACCGCTACACCGGGGAGCTGTTTTTT
d_call: -
j_call: TRBJ2-2
clone_size: -
v_call: TRBV27

cdr3_aa: CASSPYRQGDFPGANVLTF
cdr3_nt: TGTGCCAGCTCACCGTATCGACAGGGAGACTTCCCTGGGGCCAACGTCCTGACTTTC
d_call: TRBD1
j_call: TRBJ2-6
clone_size: -
v_call: TRBV18

cdr3_aa: CASSPPTSGGTYEQYF
cdr3_nt: TGTGCCAGCTCACCCCCGACTAGCGGGGGAACCTACGAGCAGTACTTC
d_call: TRBD2
j_call: TRBJ2-7
clone_size: -
v_call: TRBV18

cdr3_aa: CASTLLDRANTEAFF
cdr3_nt: TGTGCCAGCACCTTGTTGGACAGGGCGAACACTGAAGCTTTCTTT
d_call: TRBD1
j_call: TRBJ1-1
clone_size: -
v_call: TRBV7-3

cdr3_aa: CASSLGGSSYQETQYF
cdr3_nt: TGCGCCAGCAGCTTGGGGGGCAGCTCGTACCAAGAGACCCAGTACTTC
d_call: -
j_call: TRBJ2-5
clone_size: -
v_call: TRBV5-1

cdr3_aa: CASSLSPSYGYTF
cdr3_nt: TGTGCCAGCAGCTTATCCCCCAGCTATGGCTACACCTTC
d_call: -
j_call: TRBJ1-2
clone_size: -
v_call: TRBV7-2

cdr3_aa: CASSVASGGARNEQFF
cdr3_nt: TGTGCCAGCAGTGTTGCTAGCGGGGGGGCCAGAAATGAGCAGTTCTTC
d_call: TRBD2
j_call: TRBJ2-1
clone_size: -
v_call: TRBV6-1